A selection of T cell receptor beta chains follows, all from one sample in a study of cytomegalovirus exposure and HLA in healthy donors. Assay: immunoSEQ multiplex PCR; the TCRdb copy retains only in-frame clones and omits some. The ten most abundant clones cover more than 0.75% of a sample with 200,000 to 250,000 clones. Material for sequencing was PBMCs. The source is a woman aged 25 to 45 in good health and CMV-seropositive. Both conserved end residues are part of each CDR3. The order of the fields is clone size, D gene, V gene, J gene, CDR3 DNA, CDR3 protein. D genes are given only for firm matches. Only part of the rows carry a size: once, few, many, or a class if the clone is expanded.

clone_size: .
d_call: .
v_call: TRBV11-2
j_call: TRBJ2-7
cdr3_nt: TGTGCCAGCAGCTTAGAAAGGTGGGCCGGAGGCGAGCAGTACTTC
cdr3_aa: CASSLERWAGGEQYF

clone_size: .
d_call: TRBD1
v_call: TRBV29-1
j_call: TRBJ1-1
cdr3_nt: TGCAGCGTTCCCCACAGGGGCGCTGAAGCTTTCTTT
cdr3_aa: CSVPHRGAEAFF

clone_size: .
d_call: .
v_call: TRBV2
j_call: TRBJ2-1
cdr3_nt: TGTGCCAGCAGTGACAGGGGTCTCTACAATGAGCAGTTCTTC
cdr3_aa: CASSDRGLYNEQFF

clone_size: .
d_call: .
v_call: TRBV4-1
j_call: TRBJ1-1
cdr3_nt: TGCGCCAGCAGCCAAACATCGAACCGAGGGTACACTGAAGCTTTCTTT
cdr3_aa: CASSQTSNRGYTEAFF

clone_size: .
d_call: .
v_call: TRBV20-1
j_call: TRBJ2-7
cdr3_nt: TGCAGTGCTAGAGTCACCTACGAGCAGTACTTC
cdr3_aa: CSARVTYEQYF

clone_size: .
d_call: .
v_call: TRBV19
j_call: TRBJ2-7
cdr3_nt: TGTGCCAGTAGCCCCGAAAACAGGGGAGGCTACGAGCAGTACTTC
cdr3_aa: CASSPENRGGYEQYF

clone_size: .
d_call: TRBD1
v_call: TRBV5-6
j_call: TRBJ2-1
cdr3_nt: TGTGCCAGCCAGGGGGCGGGCTCCTACAATGAGCAGTTCTTC
cdr3_aa: CASQGAGSYNEQFF

clone_size: .
d_call: TRBD1
v_call: TRBV19
j_call: TRBJ2-3
cdr3_nt: TGTGCCAGTAGGCGGGACAGGGGAGCGGCAGATACGCAGTATTTT
cdr3_aa: CASRRDRGAADTQYF

clone_size: .
d_call: TRBD2
v_call: TRBV7-2
j_call: TRBJ2-3
cdr3_nt: TGTGCCAGCAGCCTCCGGACTAGCGGAGCAGATACGCAGTATTTT
cdr3_aa: CASSLRTSGADTQYF

clone_size: .
d_call: TRBD2
v_call: TRBV6-1
j_call: TRBJ2-7
cdr3_nt: TGTGCCAGCAGTGGGGGGACTAGCGAGAGCTCCTACGAGCAGTACTTC
cdr3_aa: CASSGGTSESSYEQYF

clone_size: .
d_call: TRBD1
v_call: TRBV19
j_call: TRBJ1-2
cdr3_nt: TGTGCCAGTAGTCGTCCGGGACAGATCTATGGCTACACCTTC
cdr3_aa: CASSRPGQIYGYTF

clone_size: .
d_call: TRBD2
v_call: TRBV14
j_call: TRBJ2-3
cdr3_nt: TGTGCCAGCAGCCAAGATAGCGGGGCTAGCACAGATACGCAGTATTTT
cdr3_aa: CASSQDSGASTDTQYF

clone_size: .
d_call: TRBD1
v_call: TRBV6-6
j_call: TRBJ1-2
cdr3_nt: TGTGCCAGCAGGGACAGGGGGCGCTCGGACTATGGCTACACCTTC
cdr3_aa: CASRDRGRSDYGYTF

clone_size: .
d_call: .
v_call: TRBV30
j_call: TRBJ2-2
cdr3_nt: TGTGCCTGGAGCTCCTCTTACACCGGGGAGCTGTTTTTT
cdr3_aa: CAWSSSYTGELFF

clone_size: medium-sized
d_call: .
v_call: TRBV7-9
j_call: TRBJ1-2
cdr3_nt: TGTGCCAGCAGCTGGGCGGGGGACAATGTTGGCTACACCTTC
cdr3_aa: CASSWAGDNVGYTF

clone_size: .
d_call: .
v_call: TRBV29-1
j_call: TRBJ2-3
cdr3_nt: TGCAGCGTGACATTGTTGGGAGGAGTTACCACAGATACGCAGTATTTT
cdr3_aa: CSVTLLGGVTTDTQYF

clone_size: .
d_call: .
v_call: TRBV6-6
j_call: TRBJ1-2
cdr3_nt: TGTGCCAGCAGCCCTTCGGAGAACTATGGCTACACCTTC
cdr3_aa: CASSPSENYGYTF

clone_size: .
d_call: TRBD2
v_call: TRBV4-3
j_call: TRBJ2-1
cdr3_nt: TGCGCCAGCAGCCATATTGGACTAGCGGACAATGAGCAGTTCTTC
cdr3_aa: CASSHIGLADNEQFF

clone_size: .
d_call: TRBD2
v_call: TRBV19
j_call: TRBJ2-1
cdr3_nt: TGTGCCAGTAGTTTCTTAGCGGGAGGGGAAGACAATGAGCAGTTCTTC
cdr3_aa: CASSFLAGGEDNEQFF

clone_size: .
d_call: .
v_call: TRBV6-5
j_call: TRBJ2-7
cdr3_nt: TGTGCCAGCACCCGAACCCCAGGGGCCTCCTACGAGCAGTACTTC
cdr3_aa: CASTRTPGASYEQYF

clone_size: .
d_call: TRBD1
v_call: TRBV6-5
j_call: TRBJ1-1
cdr3_nt: TGTGCCAGCAGTTCCCCGCAGGGGGCGGCTGAAGCTTTCTTT
cdr3_aa: CASSSPQGAAEAFF

clone_size: .
d_call: .
v_call: TRBV11-3
j_call: TRBJ2-5
cdr3_nt: TGTGCCAGCAGCTTAGACCGGGAGACCCAGTACTTC
cdr3_aa: CASSLDRETQYF

clone_size: .
d_call: TRBD1
v_call: TRBV6-1
j_call: TRBJ1-1
cdr3_nt: TGTGCCAGCAGTGAAGGACAGGGGCAGGACACTGAAGCTTTCTTT
cdr3_aa: CASSEGQGQDTEAFF

clone_size: .
d_call: TRBD1
v_call: TRBV7-2
j_call: TRBJ2-7
cdr3_nt: TGTGCCAGCAGCTTTTCGGGACAGGGAACCGAGCAGTACTTC
cdr3_aa: CASSFSGQGTEQYF

clone_size: .
d_call: .
v_call: TRBV5-1
j_call: TRBJ1-1
cdr3_nt: TGCGCCAGCAGCTACTCCCCAGGGGAGGGTGAAGCTTTCTTT
cdr3_aa: CASSYSPGEGEAFF

clone_size: .
d_call: TRBD1
v_call: TRBV30
j_call: TRBJ2-2
cdr3_nt: TGTGCCTGGAGTTGGACAGGGTTATCCGGGGAGCTGTTTTTT
cdr3_aa: CAWSWTGLSGELFF

clone_size: .
d_call: TRBD2
v_call: TRBV7-8
j_call: TRBJ2-7
cdr3_nt: TGTGCCAGCATAGGACTAGCGGGGGGCTACGAGCAGTACTTC
cdr3_aa: CASIGLAGGYEQYF

clone_size: .
d_call: TRBD2
v_call: TRBV2
j_call: TRBJ2-7
cdr3_nt: TGTGCCAGCATGAGAGCTAGCGGGAGAGAATCCTACGAGCAGTACTTC
cdr3_aa: CASMRASGRESYEQYF

clone_size: .
d_call: TRBD1
v_call: TRBV6-1
j_call: TRBJ1-4
cdr3_nt: TGTGCCAGCAGTGGAGTACAGGGGGAGGATGAAAAACTGTTTTTT
cdr3_aa: CASSGVQGEDEKLFF

clone_size: .
d_call: TRBD1
v_call: TRBV6-6
j_call: TRBJ2-3
cdr3_nt: TGTGCCAGCAGTTCACAGGGGGATAGCACAGATACGCAGTATTTT
cdr3_aa: CASSSQGDSTDTQYF

clone_size: .
d_call: TRBD1
v_call: TRBV4-1
j_call: TRBJ2-1
cdr3_nt: TGCGCCAGCAGGCAGACAGGGGTTTATCATAGTGAGCAGTTCTTC
cdr3_aa: CASRQTGVYHSEQFF

clone_size: .
d_call: .
v_call: TRBV6-5
j_call: TRBJ2-7
cdr3_nt: TGTGCCAGCAGTTACGGGGAGGCCTACGAGCAGTACTTC
cdr3_aa: CASSYGEAYEQYF

clone_size: .
d_call: .
v_call: TRBV28
j_call: TRBJ1-1
cdr3_nt: TGTGCCAGCAGTTTACCCGACAGATTGAACACTGAAGCTTTCTTT
cdr3_aa: CASSLPDRLNTEAFF

clone_size: .
d_call: TRBD2
v_call: TRBV28
j_call: TRBJ2-7
cdr3_nt: TGTGCCAGCAGTTTGGTCCCAAGGACTAGACCCCCCTACGAGCAGTACTTC
cdr3_aa: CASSLVPRTRPPYEQYF

clone_size: .
d_call: .
v_call: TRBV5-6
j_call: TRBJ1-1
cdr3_nt: TGTGCCAGCAGCTTGGACGGGATCAACACTGAAGCTTTCTTT
cdr3_aa: CASSLDGINTEAFF

clone_size: .
d_call: .
v_call: TRBV27
j_call: TRBJ1-2
cdr3_nt: TGTGCCAGCAGAACCGCGGGTAACTATGGCTACACCTTC
cdr3_aa: CASRTAGNYGYTF

clone_size: .
d_call: TRBD2
v_call: TRBV6-6
j_call: TRBJ2-1
cdr3_nt: TGTGCCAGCAGTTACACTAGCGTGGGCAATGAGCAGTTCTTC
cdr3_aa: CASSYTSVGNEQFF

clone_size: .
d_call: .
v_call: TRBV4-3
j_call: TRBJ2-5
cdr3_nt: TGCGCCAGCAGCCAAGGATTGGGGGGTCAAGAGACCCAGTACTTC
cdr3_aa: CASSQGLGGQETQYF

clone_size: .
d_call: .
v_call: TRBV2
j_call: TRBJ1-5
cdr3_nt: TGTGCCAGCAGTGAATCCGGACCCCAGGGCGCTTTT
cdr3_aa: CASSESGPQGAF

clone_size: .
d_call: TRBD1
v_call: TRBV10-3
j_call: TRBJ2-5
cdr3_nt: TGTGCCATCAGTGAGTCCACAGGGGGAAAACAAGAGACCCAGTACTTC
cdr3_aa: CAISESTGGKQETQYF

clone_size: .
d_call: .
v_call: TRBV28
j_call: TRBJ2-3
cdr3_nt: TGTGCCAGCAGACCTCCAACAATAGCGGATACGCAGTATTTT
cdr3_aa: CASRPPTIADTQYF

clone_size: .
d_call: TRBD1
v_call: TRBV29-1
j_call: TRBJ2-1
cdr3_nt: TGCAGCGTCCTGACAGGGGCGAGCTCCTACAATGAGCAGTTCTTC
cdr3_aa: CSVLTGASSYNEQFF

clone_size: .
d_call: TRBD1
v_call: TRBV28
j_call: TRBJ2-7
cdr3_nt: TGTGCCAGTCGGACAGGGCTGTACGAGCAGTACTTC
cdr3_aa: CASRTGLYEQYF

clone_size: .
d_call: .
v_call: TRBV11-2
j_call: TRBJ1-6
cdr3_nt: TGTGCCAGCAGCTTGGAGGTGGGCAATTCACCCCTCCACTTT
cdr3_aa: CASSLEVGNSPLHF

clone_size: .
d_call: .
v_call: TRBV4-2
j_call: TRBJ1-3
cdr3_nt: TGTGCCAGCAGCCATCAGGGGCAAGCTGGAAACACCATATATTTT
cdr3_aa: CASSHQGQAGNTIYF

clone_size: .
d_call: .
v_call: TRBV9
j_call: TRBJ2-2
cdr3_nt: TGTGCCAGCAGCCGGGAGCCCGGGGAGCTGTTTTTT
cdr3_aa: CASSREPGELFF

clone_size: .
d_call: .
v_call: TRBV7-9
j_call: TRBJ2-2
cdr3_nt: TGTGCCAGCAGCCCCTTTGGAGGCACTAACACCGGGGAGCTGTTTTTT
cdr3_aa: CASSPFGGTNTGELFF

clone_size: .
d_call: .
v_call: TRBV4-1
j_call: TRBJ2-7
cdr3_nt: TGCGCCAGCAGCCAAGTAGCTAGTACCTACGAGCAGTACTTC
cdr3_aa: CASSQVASTYEQYF

clone_size: .
d_call: TRBD2
v_call: TRBV5-6
j_call: TRBJ2-1
cdr3_nt: TGTGCCAGCAGCTTAAAGCGGGGATCAACCTACAATGAGCAGTTCTTC
cdr3_aa: CASSLKRGSTYNEQFF

clone_size: .
d_call: TRBD2
v_call: TRBV15
j_call: TRBJ2-5
cdr3_nt: TGTGCCACCAGCAGCCGGATAGCGGGAGAAGAGACCCAGTACTTC
cdr3_aa: CATSSRIAGEETQYF

clone_size: .
d_call: TRBD1
v_call: TRBV10-3
j_call: TRBJ1-2
cdr3_nt: TGTGCCATCAGTGGTGGGGACAGGGGGATCTATGGCTACACCTTC
cdr3_aa: CAISGGDRGIYGYTF

clone_size: .
d_call: TRBD2
v_call: TRBV9
j_call: TRBJ2-7
cdr3_nt: TGTGCCAGCAGCTTAGGCCCACAACTAGCGGGAGGGCCTTACGAGCAGTACTTC
cdr3_aa: CASSLGPQLAGGPYEQYF

clone_size: .
d_call: TRBD1
v_call: TRBV6-5
j_call: TRBJ2-3
cdr3_nt: TGTGCCAGCAGGCTGGGACAGGGCAGGGGAGATACGCAGTATTTT
cdr3_aa: CASRLGQGRGDTQYF

clone_size: .
d_call: TRBD1
v_call: TRBV7-9
j_call: TRBJ2-7
cdr3_nt: TGTGCCAGCAGCCCGACAGGGAGACCCTACGAGCAGTACTTC
cdr3_aa: CASSPTGRPYEQYF

clone_size: .
d_call: TRBD2
v_call: TRBV5-1
j_call: TRBJ2-2
cdr3_nt: TGCGCCAGCAGCTTGGTGGGAGGGCGCACCGGGGAGCTGTTTTTT
cdr3_aa: CASSLVGGRTGELFF